One TCR beta chain is described in this entry. The data stem from a study of CD8+ T cells in alopecia areata. Germline V gene sequence: CDR1 SNHLY, CDR2 FYNNEI. This CDR3 region has 15 residues. V shed 1 base, J shed 3 bases, and the junction held 4 bases outside the gene matches. RNA extraction and reverse transcription yielded cDNA as sequencing template. TCRdb's table, derived via immunoSEQ multiplex PCR, lists solely in-frame clones and lacks some. Among 75,000 to 100,000 clones, 35% to 50% were seen once, and the ten largest hold 0.79%. This chain connects TRBV2 to TRBJ2-5; TRBD1 matches 8 bases. The TCR was taken from a human donor with alopecia areata. Sequencing was carried out using CD4+ T cells sorted from blood. This chain's CDR3 is CASSEDRGDEETQYF. The CDR3 nucleotides read TGTGCCAGCAGTGAAGACAGGGGGGACGAAGAGACCCAGTACTTC. The full variable domain, with the rest looked up from reference TRBV2 and TRBJ2-5, is EPEVTQTPSHQVTQMGQEVILRCVPISNHLYFYWYRQILGQKVEFLVSFYNNEISEKSEIFDDQFSVERPDGSNFTLKIRSTKLEDSAMYFCASSEDRGDEETQYFGPGTRLLVL.